A selection of T cell receptor beta chains follows, all from one sample in a study of T cell responses to AZD1222 COVID-19 vaccine. The method was immunoSEQ multiplex PCR; TCRdb's version includes in-frame clones alone and lacks a portion of them. The sample lists roughly 84,000 clones; approximately 85% were seen once. The sample consisted of peripheral blood, taken 28 days after the second AZD1222 dose. These receptor sequences come from an adult who received the AZD1222 COVID-19 vaccine. The CDR3 runs from the conserved cysteine through the conserved F or W. D genes are given only for firm matches. Size is stated for part of the rows, as once, few or many counts, or as a class when the clone is expanded.

J: TRBJ1-3; D: -; size: -; V: TRBV5-4; DNA: TGTGCCAGCAGCTTCTCAGGTGCCACCTCTGGAAACACCATATATTTT; CDR3: CASSFSGATSGNTIYF
J: TRBJ1-5; D: -; size: few; V: TRBV27; DNA: TGTGCCAGCAGTCCCATCGGATCAATGGACAATCAGCCCCAGCATTTT; CDR3: CASSPIGSMDNQPQHF
J: TRBJ2-7; D: TRBD2; size: once; V: TRBV29-1; DNA: TGCAGCGTAGGAGGGACTAGCGGGGGAAGCTCCTACGAGCAGTACTTC; CDR3: CSVGGTSGGSSYEQYF
J: TRBJ1-2; D: -; size: -; V: TRBV28; DNA: TGTGCCAGCAGTTTGGGACTTTTCTATGGCTACACCTTC; CDR3: CASSLGLFYGYTF
J: TRBJ1-2; D: -; size: -; V: TRBV9; DNA: TGTGCCAGCAGCCCAGGGTTTATACTGAGTGGCTACACCTTC; CDR3: CASSPGFILSGYTF
J: TRBJ2-2; D: -; size: once; V: TRBV6-2/TRBV6-3; DNA: TGTGCCAGCAGTCGTCGGACTAAGAACGGGGAGCTGTTTTTT; CDR3: CASSRRTKNGELFF
J: TRBJ2-2; D: TRBD1; size: -; V: TRBV24-1; DNA: TGTGCCACCAGTAGGGGACAGGGGCTCGGCACCGGGGAGCTGTTTTTT; CDR3: CATSRGQGLGTGELFF
J: TRBJ1-4; D: -; size: -; V: TRBV15; DNA: TGTGCCACCAGCAGAAACATCGGCGAAAAACTGTTTTTT; CDR3: CATSRNIGEKLFF
J: TRBJ1-5; D: -; size: -; V: TRBV7-9; DNA: TGTGCCAGCAGCTTTGAGGGTGGCAATCAGCCCCAGCATTTT; CDR3: CASSFEGGNQPQHF
J: TRBJ2-1; D: -; size: few; V: TRBV27; DNA: TGTGCCAGCAGTTTAACCGTGCCAGGGTTGCAGAGGAATGAGCAGTTCTTC; CDR3: CASSLTVPGLQRNEQFF
J: TRBJ1-5; D: -; size: once; V: TRBV19; DNA: TGTGCCAGTAGTATAAGTCTAGGGTTGGTTCAGCCCCAGCATTTT; CDR3: CASSISLGLVQPQHF
J: TRBJ2-1; D: -; size: -; V: TRBV18; DNA: TGTGCCAGCTCACCCCTCCTAAGCGGGACAGTGAATGAGCAGTTCTTC; CDR3: CASSPLLSGTVNEQFF
J: TRBJ1-2; D: -; size: -; V: TRBV6-5; DNA: TGTGCCAGCAGTTACTCGTTTGCCGCTAACTATGGCTACACCTTC; CDR3: CASSYSFAANYGYTF
J: TRBJ2-3; D: -; size: few; V: TRBV19; DNA: TGTGCCAGTAGTATAGTCGGGACAGATACGCAGTATTTT; CDR3: CASSIVGTDTQYF
J: TRBJ2-1; D: -; size: -; V: TRBV10-3; DNA: TGTGCCATCAGTGAGGCGGGCAGAATCAATGAGCAGTTCTTC; CDR3: CAISEAGRINEQFF
J: TRBJ1-5; D: -; size: -; V: TRBV5-8; DNA: TGTGCCAGCAGCCGCAGGGGCAATAGCAATCAGCCCCAGCATTTT; CDR3: CASSRRGNSNQPQHF
J: TRBJ2-1; D: TRBD2; size: many; V: TRBV12-3/TRBV12-4; DNA: TGTGCCAGCCGCACTAGCGGCAATGAGCAGTTCTTC; CDR3: CASRTSGNEQFF
J: TRBJ1-3; D: TRBD1; size: -; V: TRBV7-2; DNA: TGTGCCAGCAGAACCGGGACAGGGAATAGGCTAACTGGAAACACCATATATTTT; CDR3: CASRTGTGNRLTGNTIYF
J: TRBJ1-5; D: -; size: -; V: TRBV6-2/TRBV6-3; DNA: TGTGCCAGCAGCAACAATCAGCCCCAGCATTTT; CDR3: CASSNNQPQHF
J: TRBJ1-2; D: -; size: -; V: TRBV28; DNA: TGTGCCAGCAGTTCCCCCGACAAATATGGCTACACCTTC; CDR3: CASSSPDKYGYTF
J: TRBJ1-4; D: -; size: -; V: TRBV9; DNA: TGTGCCAGCAGCTCCGAGGGACGTAATGAAAAACTGTTTTTT; CDR3: CASSSEGRNEKLFF
J: TRBJ2-2; D: TRBD2; size: -; V: TRBV14; DNA: TGTGCCAGCAGCCACCCTAGCGGGGGGCCTCGCACCGGGGAGCTGTTTTTT; CDR3: CASSHPSGGPRTGELFF
J: TRBJ2-1; D: -; size: -; V: TRBV5-1; DNA: TGCGCCAGCAGCTTGGCCAGAGGGGCCCCCTCCTACAATGAGCAGTTCTTC; CDR3: CASSLARGAPSYNEQFF
J: TRBJ2-7; D: -; size: -; V: TRBV2; DNA: TGTGCCAGCATTGACGTCGGGATCCGCTCCTACGAGCAGTACTTC; CDR3: CASIDVGIRSYEQYF
J: TRBJ1-4; D: -; size: once; V: TRBV7-8; DNA: TGTGCCAGCAGCAGCTACCTTGCAACTAATGAAAAACTGTTTTTT; CDR3: CASSSYLATNEKLFF
J: TRBJ1-2; D: -; size: -; V: TRBV5-1; DNA: TGCGCCAGCAGCTTTGAGCAGGGTTTATATGGCTACACCTTC; CDR3: CASSFEQGLYGYTF
J: TRBJ2-2; D: -; size: -; V: TRBV7-2; DNA: TGTGCCAGCAGCAGAGGGGAGAATTTGCCCGGGGAGCTGTTTTTT; CDR3: CASSRGENLPGELFF
J: TRBJ2-2; D: -; size: -; V: TRBV5-1; DNA: TGCGCCAGCAGCTTGGAAACCGGGGAGCTGTTTTTT; CDR3: CASSLETGELFF
J: TRBJ2-3; D: -; size: -; V: TRBV4-3; DNA: TGCGCCAGCAGCCAAGATCGGTACAACACGCAGTATTTT; CDR3: CASSQDRYNTQYF
J: TRBJ2-2; D: TRBD2; size: -; V: TRBV5-1; DNA: TGCGCCAGCAGCTTGAGACTAGCGAGCACCGGGGAGCTGTTTTTT; CDR3: CASSLRLASTGELFF
J: TRBJ2-7; D: TRBD2; size: -; V: TRBV24-1; DNA: TGTGCCACCAGCTCTAGCGGTCCAGGTGGCTACGAGCAGTACTTC; CDR3: CATSSSGPGGYEQYF
J: TRBJ2-2; D: -; size: -; V: TRBV12-3/TRBV12-4; DNA: TGTGCCAGCATCCAGCACACCGGGGAGCTGTTTTTT; CDR3: CASIQHTGELFF